This passage covers 11 T cell receptor beta chains from one sample sequenced in a study of cytomegalovirus exposure and HLA in healthy donors. Amplification used 60 Vbeta primers and 13 Jbeta primers. Generated by immunoSEQ multiplex PCR, the TCRdb table keeps only in-frame clones and is missing some. The profile shows 150,000 to 200,000 clones, 70% to 90% of them singletons. The sequencing sample was made of PBMCs. The receptors shown here come from a woman aged 18-29 years in good health and CMV-seronegative.

This chain connects TRBV7-8 to TRBJ1-3; D gene ambiguous. The CDR3 length is 16 residues. V was trimmed by 1 base and J by 5 bases, leaving 15 bases between them. Germline values: CDR1 SGHVS, CDR2 FQNEAQ. The CDR3 bases are TGTGCCAGCAGCTTAGGTAGTCGGGGATCGAGAAACACCATATATTTT. This translates into CASSLGSRGSRNTIYF.

The V gene is TRBV6-1, the J gene TRBJ2-2, with TRBD2 matching 12 bases. The germline V gene has CDR1 MNHNS and CDR2 SASEGT. V shed 5 bases and J 5 bases; nucleotides not matched to a gene: 3. This CDR3 region has 15 residues. The CDR3 loop reads CASSMTSGGTGELFF. CDR3 nucleotide sequence: TGTGCCAGCAGTATGACTAGCGGGGGAACCGGGGAGCTGTTTTTT.

This clone was counted a single time. This rearrangement joins TRBV6-6 to TRBJ1-2, with D unresolved. Germline V lookup: CDR1 MNHNY, CDR2 SVGAGI (reference sequence). Trimming left V 6 bases short and J 2 bases short, with 7 bases between. The CDR3 runs 12 residues. The CDR3 loop reads CASRGENYGYTF. The CDR3 nucleotides read TGTGCCAGCAGGGGAGAGAACTATGGCTACACCTTC.

The V call is TRBV7-6, the J call TRBJ2-3; perhaps TRBD2 as D (6 bases). Germline V gives CDR1 SGHVS, CDR2 FNYEAQ. CDR3 length: 18 residues. V lost 0 bases and J lost 2, with 18 bases in between. CDR3 region: CASSLAPASGPSTDTQYF. The CDR3 nucleotides read TGTGCCAGCAGCTTAGCGCCGGCCAGCGGGCCTTCCACAGATACGCAGTATTTT. Together with reference TRBV7-6 and TRBJ2-3, the CDR3 gives the full variable domain: GAGVSQSPRYKVTKRGQDVALRCDPISGHVSLYWYRQALGQGPEFLTYFNYEAQQDKSGLPNDRFSAERPEGSISTLTIQRTEQRDSAMYRCASSLAPASGPSTDTQYFGPGTRLTVL.

The V gene is TRBV5-6, the J gene TRBJ2-3; D uncertain. The germline V gene has CDR1 SGHDT and CDR2 YYEEEE. The CDR3 covers 16 residues. Trimming cost V 2 bases and J 5 bases, with 18 bases left between them. The DNA for the CDR3 is TGTGCCAGCAGCTTAAGGTCGTTAGCCCGCGTAGATACGCAGTATTTT. It translates to CASSLRSLARVDTQYF.

The genes are TRBV2 and TRBJ2-7; D is possibly TRBD1 (6 bases). V was cut by 6 bases and J by 5 bases, with 11 bases left in between. From germline, CDR1 is SNHLY and CDR2 FYNNEI. The CDR3 runs to 12 residues. CDR3 residues: CASRIQGHEQYF. The CDR3 bases are TGTGCCAGCAGAATACAGGGTCACGAGCAGTACTTC. The full variable domain, completed using reference TRBV2 and TRBJ2-7, is EPEVTQTPSHQVTQMGQEVILRCVPISNHLYFYWYRQILGQKVEFLVSFYNNEISEKSEIFDDQFSVERPDGSNFTLKIRSTKLEDSAMYFCASRIQGHEQYFGPGTRLTVT.

This chain connects TRBV6-5 to TRBJ1-4; D may be TRBD1 (6 bases). Trimming pared 7 bases from V and 4 bases from J, leaving 10 bases between. The CDR3 is 13 residues long. Germline-derived CDR1 and CDR2 are MNHEY and SVGAGI. CDR3 in amino acids: CASKGEHNEKLFF. As DNA, the CDR3 is TGTGCCAGCAAGGGGGAGCATAATGAAAAACTGTTTTTT.

The chain is built from TRBV6-1 and TRBJ1-4; D is possibly TRBD1 (6 bases). Germline CDR1 is MNHNS and CDR2 is SASEGT. V shed 6 bases and J shed 4 bases, with 12 bases lying between them. CDR3 length: 14 residues. The CDR3 loop reads CASSRGQSNEKLFF. The CDR3, as DNA: TGTGCCAGCAGCCGAGGACAGAGTAATGAAAAACTGTTTTTT.

The chain joins TRBV7-6 to TRBJ2-2; D not resolved. V was cut by 6 bases and J by 1 base, with 6 bases left in between. Germline CDR1 reads SGHVS; CDR2 reads FNYEAQ. This CDR3 has 13 amino acids. The CDR3: CASSKRNTGELFF. DNA for the CDR3: TGTGCCAGCAGTAAGCGGAACACCGGGGAGCTGTTTTTT.

The gene calls are TRBV19 and TRBJ1-4, with a weak D call TRBD1 (5 bases). Germline CDR1 is LNHDA and CDR2 is SQIVND (reference sequence). The CDR3 has 17 residues. The V end lost 5 bases, the J end lost 7 bases, and 23 bases lay between the germline ends. CDR3 sequence reads: CASSLRSGGFGGEKLFF. The CDR3 nucleotides read TGTGCCAGTAGTCTTCGGTCGGGAGGCTTCGGGGGTGAAAAACTGTTTTTT.

This sequence joins TRBV6-6 and TRBJ2-7; TRBD2 might be the D (6 bases). V was shortened by 0 bases and J by 4 bases, with 7 bases between the two germline ends. Germline-derived CDR1 and CDR2 are MNHNY and SVGAGI (reference sequence). The CDR3 totals 13 residues. The CDR3 DNA reads as TGTGCCAGCAGTTACTCGGAGGGTTACGAGCAGTACTTC. As protein: CASSYSEGYEQYF.